One and the same sample provided the 30 T cell receptor beta chains below, sequenced in a study of T-cell memory formation after mild COVID-19. TCRdb reprocessed the 5' RACE reads with MiXCR, giving one entry per CDR3 protein. The table includes 450,000 to 700,000 distinct CDR3 sequences, 18% detected once. Input material: PBMCs or a T cell subset sorted from them (not recorded which). The receptors shown here come from an adult woman who had mild COVID-19 (a few samples of this study predate the infection). Cell type and time point are not known.

In this sample, this clonotype turned up a few times. CDR3 sequence: CASSQGTAVGEKLFF. CDR3 coding DNA: TGTGCCAGCAGCCAAGGGACAGCCGTAGGTGAAAAACTGTTTTTT. This chain links TRBV3-1 with TRBJ1-4; the D gene is possibly TRBD1 (6 bases). V gave up 1 base and J gave up 7 bases, with 13 bases separating them. The germline V gene has CDR1 LGHDT and CDR2 YNNKEL (reference sequence). This CDR3 region has 15 residues.

The CDR3 DNA reads as TGTGCCAGCAGCTTTAATAGCGGGGAGTACGAGCAGTACTTC. This translates into CASSFNSGEYEQYF. The chain links TRBV7-6 to TRBJ2-7, with 8 nucleotides matching TRBD2. The length of the CDR3 is 14 residues. J gave up 4 bases and V 3 bases, and 5 bases lay outside the gene matches. Germline V lookup: CDR1 SGHVS, CDR2 FNYEAQ.

This clonotype has just one count. The gene calls are TRBV7-6 and TRBJ2-7; 8 bases match TRBD2. J lost 7 bases, V lost 4 bases, and 6 bases had no gene match. This CDR3 region has 13 residues. Germline-derived CDR1 and CDR2 are SGHVS and FNYEAQ. The CDR3 region is CASSSVAGSEQYF. In DNA form, the CDR3 reads TGTGCCAGCAGCTCTGTAGCGGGGAGTGAGCAGTACTTC.

This clonotype was picked up a small number of times. The chain is built from TRBV2 and TRBJ1-6; no reliable D call. Trimming pared 6 bases from V and 7 bases from J, leaving 16 bases between. The CDR3 is made up of 15 amino acids. CDR1 is SNHLY, CDR2 FYNNEI, per germline. DNA for the CDR3: TGTGCCAGCAGCCCCCAAAGGACCGTGAATTCACCCCTCCACTTT. It codes for CASSPQRTVNSPLHF.

The rearrangement uses TRBV2 and TRBJ1-2; 9 bases line up with TRBD1. After removal of 3 bases from V and 8 bases from J, the junction contained 7 bases not matched to a gene. Germline V gene sequence: CDR1 SNHLY, CDR2 FYNNEI. The CDR3 totals 14 residues. The CDR3 reads CASSDGNRGQGYTF. The DNA for the CDR3 is TGTGCCAGCAGTGATGGGAACAGGGGGCAAGGCTACACCTTC.

Here the CDR3 DNA reads TGTGCCAGCAGGATGACTAGCGAAGTAGAGACCCAGTACTTC. Encoded protein: CASRMTSEVETQYF. The chain links TRBV12-3 or TRBV12-4 to TRBJ2-5; TRBD2 matches 8 bases. This CDR3 is built from 14 residues. Trimming at V came to 6 bases and at J to 4 bases, leaving 7 bases not matched to a gene.

This clonotype was counted only a few times. The chain couples TRBV7-3 to TRBJ2-3, with D perhaps TRBD2 (6 bases). Deletions cut 0 bases from V and 0 bases from J, with 16 bases between. The CDR3 is made up of 18 amino acids. Germline-derived CDR1 and CDR2 are SGHTA and FQGTGA. CDR3 residues: CASSLTALSGQSTDTQYF. In DNA form, the CDR3 reads TGTGCCAGCAGCTTAACTGCCCTAAGCGGGCAAAGCACAGATACGCAGTATTTT.

This clonotype was observed a few times. This chain connects TRBV2 to TRBJ2-1; 14 bases fit TRBD2. Trimming took 6 bases from V and 4 from J; bases not matched to a gene: 14. Germline V gene sequence: CDR1 SNHLY, CDR2 FYNNEI. The CDR3 consists of 19 residues. The CDR3 sequence is CASSPQGLAGAPAYNEQFF. DNA of the CDR3: TGTGCCAGCAGCCCCCAGGGACTAGCGGGGGCCCCAGCTTACAATGAGCAGTTCTTC.

The chain is built from TRBV27 and TRBJ2-4; 9 bases align to TRBD2. This CDR3 spans 15 amino acids. Germline V gives CDR1 MNHEY, CDR2 SMNVEV (reference sequence). Losses at the gene ends were 2 bases for V and 4 bases for J; bases not matched to a gene: 3. CDR3 in DNA: TGTGCCAGCAGTTTAAGTAGCGGGGGAAAAAACATTCAGTACTTC. It encodes CASSLSSGGKNIQYF.

The J gene is TRBJ1-1, the V gene TRBV6-5; D is unresolved. The germline CDR1 and CDR2 sequences are MNHEY and SVGAGI. V was pared by 0 bases and J by 1 base, with 9 bases between. The CDR3 sequence is 15 residues long. The CDR3 loop reads CASSYSEPPNTEAFF. The CDR3 nucleotides are TGTGCCAGCAGTTACTCGGAGCCGCCGAACACTGAAGCTTTCTTT.

This clonotype occurred a few times. V usage is TRBV7-2 and J usage is TRBJ1-1; 8 bases line up with TRBD1. The CDR3 covers 16 residues. V was pared by 5 bases and J by 4 bases, with 12 bases of the junction left unmatched. Germline-derived CDR1 and CDR2 are SGHTA and FQGNSA. The CDR3 reads CASSDGQGTYSTEAFF. CDR3 nucleotide sequence: TGTGCCAGCAGCGATGGACAGGGTACTTATAGCACTGAAGCTTTCTTT.

The sample holds a few counts of this clonotype. The chain links TRBV5-1 to TRBJ2-3; 7 bases are shared with TRBD2. There are 15 residues in the CDR3. V shed 4 bases, J shed 2 bases, and the junction held 7 bases outside the gene matches. Germline V gives CDR1 SGHRS, CDR2 YFSETQ. CDR3 nucleotide sequence: TGCGCCAGCAGCCAGTCGGGGGGTGACACAGATACGCAGTATTTT. Amino acid sequence: CASSQSGGDTDTQYF.

The CDR3 bases are TGTGCCAGCAGTCCCTACAGGAGGAACACTGAAGCTTTCTTT. Its protein product is CASSPYRRNTEAFF. This chain uses TRBV28 with TRBJ1-1, with D perhaps matching TRBD1 (5 bases). V lost 5 bases to trimming and J lost 1 base, with 11 bases between them. Germline V gives CDR1 MDHEN, CDR2 SYDVKM. The CDR3 has 14 residues.

CDR3 DNA sequence: TGTGCCAGCAGTTTAGGGACAACCTCCTACGAGCAGTACTTC. Protein product: CASSLGTTSYEQYF. The rearrangement links TRBV12-3 or TRBV12-4 to TRBJ2-7; a weak D match, TRBD1 (5 bases). V lost 1 base and J 0 bases, leaving 7 bases between the germline ends. This CDR3 is built from 14 residues.

J is TRBJ1-5 and V is TRBV12-3 or TRBV12-4; a weak D match, TRBD1 (5 bases). Deletions cut 5 bases from V and 8 bases from J, with 19 bases between. The CDR3 covers 15 residues. CDR3 amino acids: CASSLYIQGSEPQHF. The CDR3 nucleotides are TGTGCCAGCAGTCTGTATATTCAGGGATCAGAGCCCCAGCATTTT.

In this sample, this clonotype turned up many times. This chain links TRBV6-6 with TRBJ2-5; 13 nucleotides line up with TRBD2. Germline V gene lookup returns CDR1 MNHNY and CDR2 SVGAGI (reference sequence). The CDR3 is 17 amino acids. J lost 3 bases, V lost 5 bases, and 9 bases had no gene match. CDR3 sequence reads: CASSKHLGTSGEETQYF. CDR3 nucleotide sequence: TGTGCCAGCAGTAAGCACCTCGGGACTAGCGGGGAAGAGACCCAGTACTTC.

In this sample, this clonotype turned up a few times. J is TRBJ1-3 and V is TRBV5-5; no firm D call. This CDR3 spans 15 amino acids. Trimming left V 8 bases short and J 5 bases short, with 20 bases between. CDR1 is SGHKS, CDR2 YYEKEE, per germline (reference sequence). In nucleotides, the CDR3 is TGTGCCAGGAGGGCCCGGCGCAATGTGAGAAACACCATATATTTT. This sequence encodes CARRARRNVRNTIYF.

This clonotype was recorded a few times. CDR3: CASSPGLVWETQYF. Written as DNA, the CDR3 is TGTGCCAGCTCACCGGGACTAGTTTGGGAGACCCAGTACTTC. The rearrangement joins TRBV18 to TRBJ2-5; TRBD2 matches at 8 bases. Germline CDR1 reads KGHSH; CDR2 reads LQKENI. There are 14 residues in the CDR3. Losses at the gene ends were 3 bases for V and 5 bases for J; bases not matched to a gene: 5.

This clonotype was counted a few times. This chain uses TRBV9 with TRBJ2-2; D gene ambiguous. Germline V gives CDR1 SGDLS, CDR2 YYNGEE. The CDR3 length is 15 residues. V gave up 4 bases and J gave up 3 bases, with 13 bases separating them. The chain's CDR3 is CASSPPDQYTGELFF. CDR3 DNA: TGTGCCAGCAGCCCCCCTGACCAGTACACCGGGGAGCTGTTTTTT. Variable domain in full (rest from reference TRBV9 and TRBJ2-2): DSGVTQTPKHLITATGQRVTLRCSPRSGDLSVYWYQQSLDQGLQFLIQYYNGEERAKGNILERFSAQQFPDLHSELNLSSLELGDSALYFCASSPPDQYTGELFFGEGSRLTVL.

J is TRBJ2-3 and V is TRBV24-1; TRBD1 aligns across 8 bases. The V and J ends lost 1 base and 1 base, in that order; junction bases with no gene match: 9. The CDR3 has 18 residues. The germline V gene has CDR1 KGHDR and CDR2 SFDVKD. The CDR3, as DNA: TGTGCCACCAGTGATTTCGGTCGGGGCAGGGGGCGCACAGATACGCAGTATTTT. Translation gives CATSDFGRGRGRTDTQYF.

Only a few counts were recorded for this clonotype. The genes are TRBV25-1 and TRBJ2-7; no firm D call. Trimming removed 3 bases at V and 2 bases at J, with 8 bases between. CDR1 and CDR2 (germline): MGHDK, SYGVNS. CDR3 length: 13 residues. The CDR3 sequence: CASSDLGPYEQYF. As DNA, the CDR3 is TGTGCCAGCAGTGACTTGGGTCCCTACGAGCAGTACTTC.

The chain combines TRBV7-9 with TRBJ2-7; D ambiguous. V lost 3 bases and J lost 5, with 5 bases in between. CDR3 size: 11 residues. CDR1 SEHNR and CDR2 FQNEAQ come from the germline V gene (reference sequence). This chain's CDR3 is CASSFRDEQYF. The CDR3 nucleotides are TGTGCCAGCAGCTTTCGTGACGAGCAGTACTTC.

This clonotype was picked up many times. In DNA form, the CDR3 reads TGCGCCAGCAGCTCGTACCGCACTAGCGGGGGGCGCACAGATACGCAGTATTTT. The encoded protein is CASSSYRTSGGRTDTQYF. The chain links TRBV5-1 to TRBJ2-3; 12 bases match TRBD2. CDR1 is SGHRS, CDR2 YFSETQ, per germline. Trimming at V came to 3 bases and at J to 1 base, leaving 9 bases not matched to a gene. The CDR3 has 18 amino acids.

V and J are TRBV7-8 and TRBJ1-1, with D possibly matching TRBD1 (5 bases). This CDR3 region has 15 residues. The germline V and J ends were trimmed by 4 bases and 1 base, with 13 bases remaining between them. Germline-derived CDR1 and CDR2 are SGHVS and FQNEAQ. The CDR3 protein is CASSSTGGANTEAFF. CDR3 sequence (DNA): TGTGCCAGCAGCTCCACAGGTGGGGCGAACACTGAAGCTTTCTTT. The entire variable domain, with the rest obtained from reference TRBV7-8 and TRBJ1-1, is as follows: GAGVSQSPRYKVAKRGQDVALRCDPISGHVSLFWYQQALGQGPEFLTYFQNEAQLDKSGLPSDRFFAERPEGSVSTLKIQRTQQEDSAVYLCASSSTGGANTEAFFGQGTRLTVV.

This clonotype came up a few times. The chain uses TRBV4-1 and TRBJ2-5, with D perhaps matching TRBD1 or TRBD2 (5 bases each). The CDR3 extends over 14 amino acids. Germline V gene lookup returns CDR1 MGHRA and CDR2 YSYEKL. The V gene lost 5 bases and the J gene lost 5 bases, with 15 bases spanning the gap. CDR3: CASSWRRGRETQYF. In DNA, the CDR3 is TGCGCCAGCAGCTGGCGTCGGGGCCGGGAGACCCAGTACTTC.

There are a few counts of this clonotype. The rearrangement joins TRBV18 to TRBJ1-1; D gene uncertain. Germline V gene lookup returns CDR1 KGHSH and CDR2 LQKENI. The CDR3 spans 12 residues. Trimming pared 4 bases from V and 6 bases from J, leaving 9 bases between. This CDR3 is CASSRGRSEAFF. The CDR3 region has the DNA TGTGCCAGCTCACGAGGCAGGTCTGAAGCTTTCTTT.

In its sample, this clonotype was seen once. The CDR3 region is CAKGKQGSEGYTF. The CDR3 nucleotides read TGTGCCAAAGGGAAACAGGGATCGGAGGGCTACACCTTC. The chain joins TRBV7-2 to TRBJ1-2; tentative D call: TRBD1 (6 bases). Germline V gene data show CDR1 as SGHTA and CDR2 as FQGNSA. This CDR3 has 13 residues. V gave up 10 bases and J gave up 8 bases, with 20 bases separating them.

This clonotype was observed a few times. The chain recombines TRBV14 with TRBJ1-1, with D unclear. Germline CDR1 SGHDN, CDR2 FVKESK. The V and J ends lost 3 bases and 5 bases respectively, with 10 bases between them. The CDR3 has 13 residues. The CDR3 nucleotides read TGTGCCAGCAGCCAGTATCTCCGGACTGAAGCTTTCTTT. Its translation: CASSQYLRTEAFF. Combining the CDR3 with reference TRBV14 and TRBJ1-1 gives the whole variable domain EAGVTQFPSHSVIEKGQTVTLRCDPISGHDNLYWYRRVMGKEIKFLLHFVKESKQDESGMPNNRFLAERTGGTYSTLKVQPAELEDSGVYFCASSQYLRTEAFFGQGTRLTVV.

V usage is TRBV4-2 and J usage is TRBJ1-1, with a possible D match to TRBD1 (5 bases). The CDR3 is 15 residues long. Trimming cost V 0 bases and J 3 bases, with 11 bases left between them. CDR1 and CDR2 (germline): LGHNA, YNFKEQ. The CDR3: CASSQDAGMYTEAFF. For the CDR3, the DNA is TGTGCCAGCAGCCAAGATGCAGGGATGTACACTGAAGCTTTCTTT.

The chain combines TRBV5-1 with TRBJ2-2; TRBD2 matches at 10 bases. V dropped 4 bases and J dropped 3; count of bases not matched to a gene: 6. Germline loops: CDR1 SGHRS, CDR2 YFSETQ. The CDR3 consists of 16 residues. The CDR3 region has the DNA TGCGCCAGCAGCGGGGGGACTAGCGCTGACACCGGGGAGCTGTTTTTT. Amino acid sequence: CASSGGTSADTGELFF.